The clone carrying this TCR beta chain was seen a few times. What it binds is unknown. The entry originates in a study of cytomegalovirus exposure and HLA in healthy donors. Study in general: Later analysis reported that the approximately 120 validation repertoires shared the platform of the 500 to 850 first-cohort repertoires.

This CDR3 comprises 13 residues. Trimming shortened V by 5 bases and J by 6 bases, and 10 bases separated the two germline ends. Germline V lookup: CDR1 SGHVS, CDR2 FNYEAQ. Study-level findings and limits: That first-cohort TCR clusters tended to co-occur in the 120 or so validation repertoires was found in a later analysis. The listing of roughly 160 TCR beta chains classed them as cytomegalovirus-associated.

Clones were sequenced by immunoSEQ multiplex PCR, and TCRdb holds only the in-frame ones, with some missing. This sample has about 350,000 clones; 87% occur once, and the top ten carry approximately 1%. Sequencing was performed on PBMCs. The chain joins TRBV7-6 to TRBJ2-2; D remains unclear. This TCR derives from a woman aged 25 to 39 in good health and CMV-seropositive. CDR3: CASSHGTAGELFF. The CDR3, as DNA: TGTGCCAGCAGCCACGGAACGGCCGGGGAGCTGTTTTTT.